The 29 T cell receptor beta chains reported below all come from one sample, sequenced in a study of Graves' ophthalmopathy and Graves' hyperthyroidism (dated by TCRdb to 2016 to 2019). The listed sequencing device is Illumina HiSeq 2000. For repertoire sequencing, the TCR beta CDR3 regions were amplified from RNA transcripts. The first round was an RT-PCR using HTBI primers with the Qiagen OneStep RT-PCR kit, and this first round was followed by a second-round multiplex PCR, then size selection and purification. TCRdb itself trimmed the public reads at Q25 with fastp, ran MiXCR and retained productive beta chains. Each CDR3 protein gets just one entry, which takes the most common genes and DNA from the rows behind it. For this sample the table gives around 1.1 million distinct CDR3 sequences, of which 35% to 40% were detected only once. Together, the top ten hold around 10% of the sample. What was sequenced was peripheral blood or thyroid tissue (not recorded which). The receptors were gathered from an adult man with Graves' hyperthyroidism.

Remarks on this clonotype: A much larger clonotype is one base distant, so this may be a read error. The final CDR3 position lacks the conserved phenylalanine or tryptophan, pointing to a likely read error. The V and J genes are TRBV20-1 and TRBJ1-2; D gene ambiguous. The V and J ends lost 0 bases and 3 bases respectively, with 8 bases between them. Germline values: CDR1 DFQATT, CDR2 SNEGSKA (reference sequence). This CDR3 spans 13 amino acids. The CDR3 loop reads CSARDIYDYGYTL. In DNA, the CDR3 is TGCAGTGCTAGAGATATATACGACTATGGCTACACCCTC.

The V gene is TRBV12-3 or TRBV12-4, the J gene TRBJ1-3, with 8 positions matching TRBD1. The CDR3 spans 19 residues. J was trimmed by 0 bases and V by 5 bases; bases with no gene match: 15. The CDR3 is CASSTPIRDRGHSGNTIYF. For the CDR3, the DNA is TGTGCCAGCAGTACGCCTATAAGAGACAGGGGACACTCTGGAAACACCATATATTTT.

CDR3 region: CASRDRVETDYEQYF. CDR3 nucleotides: TGTGCCAGCAGGGACAGGGTTGAAACGGACTACGAGCAGTACTTC. This chain connects TRBV10-3 to TRBJ2-7; 9 nucleotides align to TRBD1. Germline V gene data show CDR1 as ENHRY and CDR2 as SYGVKD. The CDR3 is made up of 15 amino acids. V lost 10 bases to trimming and J lost 3 bases; unmatched junction nucleotides: 13.

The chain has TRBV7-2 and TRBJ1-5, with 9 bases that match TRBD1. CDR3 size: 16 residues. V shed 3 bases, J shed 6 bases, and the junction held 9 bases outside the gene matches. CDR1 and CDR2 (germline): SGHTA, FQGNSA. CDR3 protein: CASSFQGGTGSQPQHF. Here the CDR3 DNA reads TGTGCCAGCAGCTTCCAGGGGGGGACAGGGAGTCAGCCCCAGCATTTT.

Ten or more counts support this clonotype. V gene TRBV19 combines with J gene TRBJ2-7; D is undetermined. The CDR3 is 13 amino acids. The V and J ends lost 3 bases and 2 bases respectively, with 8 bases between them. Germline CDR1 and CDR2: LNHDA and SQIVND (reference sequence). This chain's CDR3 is CASSISVPYEQYF. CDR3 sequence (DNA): TGTGCCAGTAGTATTTCGGTTCCCTACGAGCAGTACTTC.

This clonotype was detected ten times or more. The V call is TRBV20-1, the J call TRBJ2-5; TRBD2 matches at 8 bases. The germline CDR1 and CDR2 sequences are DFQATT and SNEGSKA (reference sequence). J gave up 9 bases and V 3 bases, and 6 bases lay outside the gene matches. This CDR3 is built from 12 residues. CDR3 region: CSASSGTRAQYF. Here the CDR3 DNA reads TGCAGTGCTAGTAGCGGGACAAGGGCCCAGTACTTC.

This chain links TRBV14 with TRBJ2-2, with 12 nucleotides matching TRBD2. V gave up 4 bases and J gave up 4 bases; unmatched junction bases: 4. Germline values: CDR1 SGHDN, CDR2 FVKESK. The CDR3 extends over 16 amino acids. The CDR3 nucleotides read TGTGCCAGCAGCCTAAGACTAGCGGGGGTCACCGGGGAGCTGTTTTTT. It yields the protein CASSLRLAGVTGELFF.

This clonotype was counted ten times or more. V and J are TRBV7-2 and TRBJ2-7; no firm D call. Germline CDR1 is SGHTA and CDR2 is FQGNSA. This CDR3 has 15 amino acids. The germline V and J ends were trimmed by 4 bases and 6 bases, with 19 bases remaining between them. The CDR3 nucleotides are TGTGCCAGCAGCTCTGGACGGTTACGAGGTTCCGAGCAGTACTTC. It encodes CASSSGRLRGSEQYF. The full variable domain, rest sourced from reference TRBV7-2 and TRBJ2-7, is GAGVSQSPSNKVTEKGKDVELRCDPISGHTALYWYRQSLGQGLEFLIYFQGNSAPDKSGLPSDRFSAERTGGSVSTLTIQRTQQEDSAVYLCASSSGRLRGSEQYFGPGTRLTVT.

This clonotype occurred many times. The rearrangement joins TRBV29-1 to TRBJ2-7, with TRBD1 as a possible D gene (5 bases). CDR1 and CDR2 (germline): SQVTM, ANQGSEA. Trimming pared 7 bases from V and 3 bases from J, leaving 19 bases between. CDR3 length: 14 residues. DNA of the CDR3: TGCAGCGCCGCGGACACGACATCTGGCTACGAGCAGTACTTC. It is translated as CSAADTTSGYEQYF.

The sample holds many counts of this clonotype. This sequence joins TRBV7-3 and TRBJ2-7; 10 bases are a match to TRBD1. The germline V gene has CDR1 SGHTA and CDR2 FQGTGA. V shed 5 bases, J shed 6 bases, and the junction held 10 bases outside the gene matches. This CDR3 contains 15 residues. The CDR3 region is CASSRTGQGIREQYF. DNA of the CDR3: TGTGCCAGCAGCCGTACGGGACAGGGGATTCGCGAGCAGTACTTC.

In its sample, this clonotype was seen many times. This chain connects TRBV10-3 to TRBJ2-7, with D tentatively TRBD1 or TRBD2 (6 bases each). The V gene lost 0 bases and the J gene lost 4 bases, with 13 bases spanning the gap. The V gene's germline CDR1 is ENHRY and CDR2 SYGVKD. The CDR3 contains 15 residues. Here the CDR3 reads CAISESIGGGYEQYF. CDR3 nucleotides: TGTGCCATCAGTGAGTCGATCGGAGGGGGGTACGAGCAGTACTTC.

Here the CDR3 reads CSARDETLGFGTQYF. The CDR3 nucleotides are TGCAGTGCTAGAGATGAGACCCTAGGGTTTGGGACCCAGTACTTC. The V and J genes are TRBV20-1 and TRBJ2-5; D remains ambiguous. Per the germline V gene, CDR1 is DFQATT and CDR2 is SNEGSKA (reference sequence). V lost 0 bases, J lost 7 bases, and 18 bases lay in between. The CDR3 has 15 amino acids.

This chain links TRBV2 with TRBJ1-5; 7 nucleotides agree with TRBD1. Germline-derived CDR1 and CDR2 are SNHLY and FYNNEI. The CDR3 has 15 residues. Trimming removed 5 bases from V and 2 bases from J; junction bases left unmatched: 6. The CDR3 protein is CASSYGQVGNQPQHF. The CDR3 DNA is TGTGCCAGCAGTTACGGACAGGTAGGCAATCAGCCCCAGCATTTT.

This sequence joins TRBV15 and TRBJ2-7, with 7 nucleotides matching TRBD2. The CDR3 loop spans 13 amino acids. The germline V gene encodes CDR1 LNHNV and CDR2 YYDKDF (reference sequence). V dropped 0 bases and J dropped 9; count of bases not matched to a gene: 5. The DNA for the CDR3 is TGTGCCACCAGCAGAGATCTGGGGGGGGGGCAGTACTTC. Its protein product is CATSRDLGGGQYF.

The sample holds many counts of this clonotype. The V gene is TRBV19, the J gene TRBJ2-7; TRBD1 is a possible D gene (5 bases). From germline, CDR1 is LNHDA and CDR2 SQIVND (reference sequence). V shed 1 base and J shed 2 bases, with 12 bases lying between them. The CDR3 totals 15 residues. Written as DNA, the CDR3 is TGTGCCAGTAGTATAGTAGCCAGGGCGACCTACGAGCAGTACTTC. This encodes CASSIVARATYEQYF.

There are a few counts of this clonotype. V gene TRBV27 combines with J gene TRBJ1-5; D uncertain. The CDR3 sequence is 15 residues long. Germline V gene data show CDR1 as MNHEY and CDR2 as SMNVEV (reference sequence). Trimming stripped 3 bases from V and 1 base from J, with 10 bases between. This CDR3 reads CASSFRMGSNQPQHF. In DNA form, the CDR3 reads TGTGCCAGCAGTTTCAGGATGGGAAGCAATCAGCCCCAGCATTTT.

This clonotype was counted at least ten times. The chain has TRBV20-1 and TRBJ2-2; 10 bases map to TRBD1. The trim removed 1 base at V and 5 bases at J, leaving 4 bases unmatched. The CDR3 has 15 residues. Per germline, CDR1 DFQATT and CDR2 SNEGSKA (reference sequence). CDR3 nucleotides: TGCAGTGCTAGAGGGACAGGGGGTTTTACCGGGGAGCTGTTTTTT. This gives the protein CSARGTGGFTGELFF.

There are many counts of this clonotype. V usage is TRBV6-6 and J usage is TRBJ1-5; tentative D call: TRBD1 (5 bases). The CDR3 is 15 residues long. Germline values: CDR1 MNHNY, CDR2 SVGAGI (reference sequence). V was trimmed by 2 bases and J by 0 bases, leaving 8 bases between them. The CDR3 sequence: CASSYEDSSNQPQHF. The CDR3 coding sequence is TGTGCCAGCAGTTACGAAGACAGTAGCAATCAGCCCCAGCATTTT.

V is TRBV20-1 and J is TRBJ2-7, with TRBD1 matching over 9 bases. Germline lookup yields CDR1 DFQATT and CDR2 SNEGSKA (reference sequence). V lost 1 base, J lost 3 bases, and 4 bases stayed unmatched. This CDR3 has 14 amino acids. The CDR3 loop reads CSARAGQGLYEQYF. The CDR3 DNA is TGCAGTGCTAGAGCGGGACAGGGACTCTACGAGCAGTACTTC.

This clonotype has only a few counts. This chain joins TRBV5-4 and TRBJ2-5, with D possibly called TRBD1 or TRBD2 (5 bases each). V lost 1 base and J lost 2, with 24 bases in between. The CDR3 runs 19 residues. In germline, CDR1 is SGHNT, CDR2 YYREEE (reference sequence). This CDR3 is CASSLRTGTSKTAQETQYF. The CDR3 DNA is TGTGCCAGCAGCTTGAGGACCGGGACCTCAAAAACCGCTCAAGAGACCCAGTACTTC.

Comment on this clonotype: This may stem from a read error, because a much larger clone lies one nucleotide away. The chain's CDR3 is CASSETFLREGSEQYF. CDR3 in DNA: TGTGCCAGCAGTGAGACCTTCTTGCGGGAGGGTTCCGAGCAGTACTTC. The V gene is TRBV10-3, the J gene TRBJ2-7; 9 bases agree with TRBD2. Germline assignment: CDR1 ENHRY and CDR2 SYGVKD. This CDR3 is built from 16 residues.

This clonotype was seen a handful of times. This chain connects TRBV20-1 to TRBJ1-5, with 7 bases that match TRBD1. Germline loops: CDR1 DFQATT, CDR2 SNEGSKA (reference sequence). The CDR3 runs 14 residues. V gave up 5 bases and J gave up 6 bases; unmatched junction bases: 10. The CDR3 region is CSAVTGVIRQPQHF. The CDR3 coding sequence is TGCAGTGCTGTAACAGGGGTAATACGTCAGCCCCAGCATTTT.

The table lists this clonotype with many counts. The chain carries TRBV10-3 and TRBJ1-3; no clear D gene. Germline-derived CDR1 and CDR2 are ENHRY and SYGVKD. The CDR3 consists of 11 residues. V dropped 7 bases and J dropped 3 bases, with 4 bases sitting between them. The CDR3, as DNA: TGTGCCATCAACGATGGAAACACCATATATTTT. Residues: CAINDGNTIYF.

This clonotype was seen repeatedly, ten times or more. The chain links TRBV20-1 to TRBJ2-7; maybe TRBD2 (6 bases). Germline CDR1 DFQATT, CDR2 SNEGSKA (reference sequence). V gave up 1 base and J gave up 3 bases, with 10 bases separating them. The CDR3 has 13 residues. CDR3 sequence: CSARVGGNYEQYF. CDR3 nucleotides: TGCAGTGCTAGAGTGGGAGGAAACTACGAGCAGTACTTC.

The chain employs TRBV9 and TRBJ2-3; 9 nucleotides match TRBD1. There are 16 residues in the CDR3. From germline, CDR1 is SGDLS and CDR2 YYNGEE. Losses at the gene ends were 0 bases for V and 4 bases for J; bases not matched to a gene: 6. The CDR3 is CASSVVDRGFADTQYF. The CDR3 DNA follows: TGTGCCAGCAGCGTAGTTGACAGGGGGTTCGCAGATACGCAGTATTTT.

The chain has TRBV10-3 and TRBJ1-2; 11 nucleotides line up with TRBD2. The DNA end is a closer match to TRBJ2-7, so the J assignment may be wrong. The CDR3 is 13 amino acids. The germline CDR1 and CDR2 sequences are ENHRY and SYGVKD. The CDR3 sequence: CAMRTSGSYEQYF. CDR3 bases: TGTGCCATGAGGACTAGCGGGTCTTACGAGCAGTACTTC.

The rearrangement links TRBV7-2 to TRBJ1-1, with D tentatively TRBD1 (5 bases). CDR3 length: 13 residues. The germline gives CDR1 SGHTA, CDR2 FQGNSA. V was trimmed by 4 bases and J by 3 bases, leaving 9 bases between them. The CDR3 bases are TGTGCCAGCAGCTGGGAGGGGTACACTGAAGCTTTCTTT. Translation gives CASSWEGYTEAFF.

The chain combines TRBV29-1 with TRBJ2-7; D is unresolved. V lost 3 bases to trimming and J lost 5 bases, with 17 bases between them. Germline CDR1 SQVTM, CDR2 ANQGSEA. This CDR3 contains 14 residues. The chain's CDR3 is CSVEGFEDGDEQYF. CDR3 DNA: TGCAGCGTTGAGGGGTTCGAGGATGGGGACGAGCAGTACTTC.

DNA of the CDR3: TGTGCCAGCAGCTTAGCGCCCGGGGGGGACTACGAGCAGTACTTC. As protein: CASSLAPGGDYEQYF. J is TRBJ2-7 and V is TRBV7-8, with 8 bases that match TRBD2. Germline CDR1 is SGHVS and CDR2 is FQNEAQ. This CDR3 is 15 amino acids long. J gave up 3 bases and V 0 bases, and 4 bases lay outside the gene matches.